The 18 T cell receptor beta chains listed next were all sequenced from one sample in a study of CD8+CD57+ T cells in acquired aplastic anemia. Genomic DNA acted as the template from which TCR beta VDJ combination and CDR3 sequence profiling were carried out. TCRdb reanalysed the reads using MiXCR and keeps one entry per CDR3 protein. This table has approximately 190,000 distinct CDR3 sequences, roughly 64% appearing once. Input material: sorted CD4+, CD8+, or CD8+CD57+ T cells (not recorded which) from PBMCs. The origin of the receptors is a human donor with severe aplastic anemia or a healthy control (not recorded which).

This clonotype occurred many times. The CDR3 sequence: CASSQESSNQPQHF. The CDR3 bases are TGCGCCAGCAGCCAGGAATCTAGCAATCAGCCCCAGCATTTT. This sequence joins TRBV4-1 and TRBJ1-5; no definite D call. Trimming pared 3 bases from V and 0 bases from J, leaving 6 bases between. Germline CDR1 reads MGHRA; CDR2 reads YSYEKL. The CDR3 totals 14 residues.

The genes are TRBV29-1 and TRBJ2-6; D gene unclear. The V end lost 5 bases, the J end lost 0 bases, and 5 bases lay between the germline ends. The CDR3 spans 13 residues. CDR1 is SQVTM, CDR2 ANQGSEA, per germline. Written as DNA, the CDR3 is TGCAGCGTTCACAGCTCTGGGGCCAACGTCCTGACTTTC. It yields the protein CSVHSSGANVLTF.

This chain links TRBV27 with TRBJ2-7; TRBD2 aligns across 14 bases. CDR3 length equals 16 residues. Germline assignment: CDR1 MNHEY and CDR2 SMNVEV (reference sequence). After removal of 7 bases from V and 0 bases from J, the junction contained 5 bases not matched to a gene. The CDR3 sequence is CASMGLAGVSSYEQYF. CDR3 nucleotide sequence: TGTGCCAGCATGGGACTAGCGGGGGTTAGCTCCTACGAGCAGTACTTC.

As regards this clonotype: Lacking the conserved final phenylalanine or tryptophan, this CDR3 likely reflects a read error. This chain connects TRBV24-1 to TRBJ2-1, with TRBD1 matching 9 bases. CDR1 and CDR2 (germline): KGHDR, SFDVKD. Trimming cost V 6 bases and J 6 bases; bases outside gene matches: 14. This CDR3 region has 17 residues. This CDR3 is CATSSPTGTGNPNEQFL. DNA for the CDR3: TGTGCCACCAGTTCACCCACCGGGACAGGGAATCCCAATGAGCAGTTCCTC.

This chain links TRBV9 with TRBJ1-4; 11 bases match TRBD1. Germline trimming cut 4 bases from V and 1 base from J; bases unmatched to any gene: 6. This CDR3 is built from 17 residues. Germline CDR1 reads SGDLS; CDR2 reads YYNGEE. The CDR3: CASSPGDRGVTNEKLFF. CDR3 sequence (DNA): TGTGCCAGCAGCCCTGGGGACAGGGGGGTAACTAATGAAAAACTGTTTTTT.

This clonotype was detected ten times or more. The CDR3, as DNA: TGTGCCAGCAGCCCATTCGACAATGAGCAGTTCTTC. Protein: CASSPFDNEQFF. The chain joins TRBV11-2 to TRBJ2-1, with D hard to call. The germline V gene has CDR1 SGHAT and CDR2 FQNNGV. This CDR3 region has 12 residues. Trimming pared 5 bases from V and 5 bases from J, leaving 7 bases between. Full variable domain (rest looked up from reference TRBV11-2 and TRBJ2-1): EAGVAQSPRYKIIEKRQSVAFWCNPISGHATLYWYQQILGQGPKLLIQFQNNGVVDDSQLPKDRFSAERLKGVDSTLKIQPAKLEDSAVYLCASSPFDNEQFFGPGTRLTVL.

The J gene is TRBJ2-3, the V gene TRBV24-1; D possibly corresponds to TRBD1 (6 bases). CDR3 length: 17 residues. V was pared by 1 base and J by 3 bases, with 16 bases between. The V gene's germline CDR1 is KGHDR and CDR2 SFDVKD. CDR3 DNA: TGTGCCACCAGTGATTTATTCCGGACAGATGGAACAGATACGCAGTATTTT. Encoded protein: CATSDLFRTDGTDTQYF.

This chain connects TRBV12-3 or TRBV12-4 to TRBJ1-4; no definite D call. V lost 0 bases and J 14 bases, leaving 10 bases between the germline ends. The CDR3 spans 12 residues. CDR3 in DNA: TGTGCCAGCAGTTTAGCGTTACTCCATCTGTTTTTT. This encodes CASSLALLHLFF.

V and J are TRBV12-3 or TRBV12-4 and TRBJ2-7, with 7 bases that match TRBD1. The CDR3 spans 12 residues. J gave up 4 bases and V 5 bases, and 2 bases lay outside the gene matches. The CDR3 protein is CASSDRDYEQYF. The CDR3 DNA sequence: TGTGCCAGCAGTGACAGGGATTACGAGCAGTACTTC.

CDR3 sequence (DNA): TGTGCCAGCAGCCCCGAGACGGGGGGCCTGACCGGGGAGCTGTTTTTT. This gives the protein CASSPETGGLTGELFF. This chain uses TRBV7-3 with TRBJ2-2; weak D call: TRBD2 (7 bases). The CDR3 spans 16 residues. Germline V CDR1 and CDR2: SGHTA, FQGTGA. V lost 5 bases and J 5 bases, leaving 18 bases between the germline ends.

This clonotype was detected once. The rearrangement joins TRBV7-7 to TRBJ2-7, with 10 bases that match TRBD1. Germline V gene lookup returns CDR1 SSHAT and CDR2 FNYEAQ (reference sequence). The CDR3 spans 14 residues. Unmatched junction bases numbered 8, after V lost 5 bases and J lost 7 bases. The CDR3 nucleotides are TGTGCCAGCAGCGAGACAGGGGGCGCGGGGGAGCAGTACTTC. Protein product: CASSETGGAGEQYF.

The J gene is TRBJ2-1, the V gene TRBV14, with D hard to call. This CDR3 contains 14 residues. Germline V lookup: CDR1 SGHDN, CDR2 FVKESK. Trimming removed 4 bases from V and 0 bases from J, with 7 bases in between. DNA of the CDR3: TGTGCCAGCAGCCTACTCTCCTCCTACAATGAGCAGTTCTTC. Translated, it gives CASSLLSSYNEQFF.

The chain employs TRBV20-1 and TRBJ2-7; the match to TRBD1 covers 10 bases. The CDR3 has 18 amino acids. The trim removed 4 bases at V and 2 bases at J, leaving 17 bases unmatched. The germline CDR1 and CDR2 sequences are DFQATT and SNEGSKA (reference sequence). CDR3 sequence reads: CSAKPMTGGYGYTYEQYF. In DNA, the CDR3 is TGCAGTGCTAAACCGATGACAGGGGGCTATGGCTACACCTACGAGCAGTACTTC.

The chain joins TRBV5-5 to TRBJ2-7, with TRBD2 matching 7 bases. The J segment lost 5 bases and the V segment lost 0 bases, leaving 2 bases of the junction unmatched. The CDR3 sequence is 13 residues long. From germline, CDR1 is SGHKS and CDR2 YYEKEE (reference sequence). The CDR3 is CASSLAGGNEQYF. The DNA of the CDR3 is TGTGCCAGCAGCTTGGCCGGGGGGAACGAGCAGTACTTC.

The CDR3 DNA reads as TGTGCCAGCAGCCTCACATGGACAGGGGGGAATGAGCAGTTCTTC. Amino acids: CASSLTWTGGNEQFF. V and J are TRBV7-3 and TRBJ2-1; TRBD1 matches at 10 bases. V gave up 5 bases and J gave up 7 bases; unmatched junction bases: 8. Germline loops: CDR1 SGHTA, CDR2 FQGTGA. The CDR3 loop spans 15 amino acids. Full variable domain (remainder filled in from reference TRBV7-3 and TRBJ2-1): GAGVSQTPSNKVTEKGKYVELRCDPISGHTALYWYRQSLGQGPEFLIYFQGTGAADDSGLPNDRFFAVRPEGSVSTLKIQRTERGDSAVYLCASSLTWTGGNEQFFGPGTRLTVL.

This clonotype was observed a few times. The CDR3 sequence: CATRVEVWETQYF. The CDR3 DNA reads as TGTGCCACCAGAGTGGAGGTTTGGGAGACCCAGTACTTC. The J gene is TRBJ2-5, the V gene TRBV2; D may be TRBD2 (5 bases). This CDR3 has 13 amino acids. Trimming removed 10 bases at V and 5 bases at J, with 17 bases between. Per the germline V gene, CDR1 is SNHLY and CDR2 is FYNNEI.

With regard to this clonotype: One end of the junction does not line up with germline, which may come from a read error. The CDR3 here is CASSRTSGRTGELFF. The CDR3 DNA follows: TGTGCTAGCAGCAGGACTAGCGGGAGAACCGGGGAGCTGTTTTTT. V usage is TRBV7-9 and J usage is TRBJ2-2; TRBD2 aligns across 13 bases. The germline V gene has CDR1 SEHNR and CDR2 FQNEAQ (reference sequence). This CDR3 contains 15 residues.

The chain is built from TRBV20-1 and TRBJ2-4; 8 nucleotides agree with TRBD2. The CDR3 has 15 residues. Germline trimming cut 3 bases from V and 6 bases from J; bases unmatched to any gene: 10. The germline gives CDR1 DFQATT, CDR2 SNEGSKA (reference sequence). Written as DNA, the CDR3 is TGCAGTGCTAGTCTGGGACTAGATGGGCCAAACATTCAGTACTTC. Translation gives CSASLGLDGPNIQYF.